One sample yielded the 3 T cell receptor beta chains listed below, sequenced in a study of graft-versus-host responses after intestinal transplantation. No antigen is known for these receptors. Profiling relied on immunoSEQ multiplex PCR, and the TCRdb table lists in-frame clones only, not all of them. The sample records 110,000 to 150,000 clones, around 90% being singletons. Sequencing used unstimulated CD4+ T cells sorted from spleen or lymph node cells, obtained before intestinal transplant. The receptors here all came from a human donor who received an intestinal transplant.

This clone was found once. This rearrangement joins TRBV29-1 to TRBJ2-2, with unresolved D. Germline CDR1 reads SQVTM; CDR2 reads ANQGSEA. V was shortened by 6 bases and J by 7 bases, with 15 bases between the two germline ends. The CDR3 is made up of 13 amino acids. In DNA form, the CDR3 reads TGCAGCGTATCGATTGTTGGGGACGGGGAGCTGTTTTTT. It specifies CSVSIVGDGELFF.

V is TRBV19 and J is TRBJ2-2; D might be TRBD1 or TRBD2, each matching 5 bases. The CDR3 totals 16 residues. Germline lookup yields CDR1 LNHDA and CDR2 SQIVND (reference sequence). V shed 1 base and J shed 6 bases, with 15 bases lying between them. The CDR3 sequence: CASSIGQGEGAGELFF. The CDR3 nucleotides are TGTGCCAGTAGTATAGGGCAGGGAGAAGGAGCCGGGGAGCTGTTTTTT.

The sample holds one count of this clone. The chain has TRBV5-1 and TRBJ2-2; 9 bases match TRBD1. Germline V gene lookup returns CDR1 SGHRS and CDR2 YFSETQ. V lost 4 bases and J lost 0; bases outside the gene matches: 4. The CDR3 spans 16 residues. CDR3 in DNA: TGCGCCAGCAGCCCGAGACAGGGGGCGAACACCGGGGAGCTGTTTTTT. Protein sequence: CASSPRQGANTGELFF.